This TCR beta chain was documented in a study of blood T cells in healthy people across ages. Study-wide findings and caveats: Across the age range, TCR beta diversity per million T cells fell in a roughly linear way. Naive T cell percentage by flow cytometry tracked strongly with beta diversity.

A few counts support this clonotype. As yet, its antigen is unknown. Healthy Caucasian individuals from Russia aged about 6 to 95 served as donors. The use of a sample-barcoded 5' primer and a J-beta primer mix characterized a second PCR of roughly 6 to 11 cycles. Samples each returned at least 3 million CDR3-containing paired-end reads. TCRdb reanalysed the 5' RACE reads using MiXCR and keeps one entry per CDR3 protein. The sample includes more than 700,000 distinct CDR3 sequences, 53% of them seen just once. Trimming removed 5 bases at V and 5 bases at J, with 12 bases between. CDR1 is MNHEY and CDR2 is SVGAGI in the germline V gene. This CDR3 spans 13 amino acids.

The sequence was collected from an elderly man in good health. The source material was blood. The chain combines TRBV6-5 with TRBJ1-1; D might be TRBD1 (6 bases). The CDR3 nucleotides are TGTGCCAGCAGTGACAGGTTGGATACTGAAGCTTTCTTT. Protein product: CASSDRLDTEAFF.